These 30 T cell receptor beta chains were all obtained from the same sample, sequenced in a study of shared clonotypes between healthy human individuals (dated by TCRdb to the early 2020s). For the CD8 naive samples, CD45RO-negative cells were positively selected for CCR7, yielding a CD45RA+CCR7+ population from which TemRA cells were excluded. Receptors were amplified or captured by the immunoSEQ multiplex PCR assay. As stored in TCRdb, this immuneACCESS dataset retains in-frame rearrangements with V and J assigned. A fraction of the clones does not appear; measured against another copy, unresolved V genes explain less than half of the discrepancy, and the remainder lacks a known reason. Recorded for this sample are about 2.1 million clones; around 93% of them occurred a single time. Around 1.8% of the sample is held by the ten biggest clonotypes. Material for sequencing was naive CD8+ T cells from PBMCs. The cell subset or site label of this sample denotes: CD45RA+CCR7+. These receptors originate from a man aged 18 to 29 in good health. Some clones in this sample may be carry-over from other donors' samples.

V and J are TRBV10-3 and TRBJ1-5; the match to TRBD1 covers 10 bases. V shed 5 bases, J shed 3 bases, and the junction held 4 bases outside the gene matches. The CDR3 sequence is 15 residues long. Germline V gene lookup returns CDR1 ENHRY and CDR2 SYGVKD. The CDR3 sequence: CAISPGQGPNQPQHF. The CDR3 DNA reads TGTGCCATCAGTCCGGGACAGGGGCCCAATCAGCCCCAGCATTTT.

The rearrangement joins TRBV13 to TRBJ2-3; 7 bases line up with TRBD1. Losses at the gene ends were 5 bases for V and 3 bases for J; bases not matched to a gene: 5. CDR3 length equals 14 residues. Germline CDR1 and CDR2: PRHDT and FYEKMQ (reference sequence). The CDR3 coding sequence is TGTGCCAGCAGCCCGGGACAGTGGACAGATACGCAGTATTTT. This sequence encodes CASSPGQWTDTQYF.

The chain joins TRBV4-1 to TRBJ2-7; D is undetermined. Germline CDR1 and CDR2: MGHRA and YSYEKL. There are 13 residues in the CDR3. With 0 bases removed from V and 6 bases from J, the gap between germline ends came to 9 bases. CDR3 sequence: CASSQEASSEQYF. CDR3 sequence (DNA): TGCGCCAGCAGCCAAGAGGCATCGTCCGAGCAGTACTTC.

The chain uses TRBV27 and TRBJ2-1, with TRBD2 identical over 7 bases. The CDR3 consists of 15 residues. The ends lost 1 base at V and 7 bases at J; junction bases unmatched: 7. Germline CDR1 is MNHEY and CDR2 is SMNVEV (reference sequence). This chain's CDR3 is CASSLLAGLSNEQFF. As DNA, the CDR3 is TGTGCCAGCAGTTTATTAGCGGGCCTTTCTAATGAGCAGTTCTTC.

V is TRBV9 and J is TRBJ2-1; no clear D. Germline V lookup: CDR1 SGDLS, CDR2 YYNGEE. Trimming shortened V by 2 bases and J by 5 bases, and 11 bases separated the two germline ends. CDR3 length: 14 residues. The CDR3 sequence is CASSVVGNNNEQFF. CDR3 coding DNA: TGTGCCAGCAGCGTCGTGGGGAACAACAATGAGCAGTTCTTC.

The rearrangement joins TRBV7-8 to TRBJ2-1; D tentatively fits TRBD1 or TRBD2 (7 bases each). This CDR3 comprises 11 residues. The V gene lost 5 bases and the J gene lost 14 bases, with 13 bases spanning the gap. In germline, CDR1 is SGHVS, CDR2 FQNEAQ. The CDR3 DNA reads as TGTGCCAGCAGCGCACAGGGGAGGGAGTTCTTC. Protein sequence: CASSAQGREFF.

The rearrangement links TRBV27 to TRBJ1-5; 7 bases line up with TRBD1. Germline CDR1 and CDR2: MNHEY and SMNVEV (reference sequence). Trimming cost V 9 bases and J 0 bases; bases outside gene matches: 5. The CDR3 extends over 14 amino acids. CDR3 sequence: CASGTAYSNQPQHF. CDR3 nucleotide sequence: TGTGCCAGTGGGACAGCTTATAGCAATCAGCCCCAGCATTTT.

The V and J genes are TRBV7-6 and TRBJ2-2; possible D gene TRBD2, 5 bases. V dropped 4 bases and J dropped 6 bases, with 9 bases sitting between them. The V gene's germline CDR1 is SGHVS and CDR2 FNYEAQ. This CDR3 has 13 amino acids. The DNA for the CDR3 is TGTGCCAGCAGCTGGGCGGGTCCCGGGGAGCTGTTTTTT. It codes for CASSWAGPGELFF. The entire variable domain, with the rest obtained from reference TRBV7-6 and TRBJ2-2, is as follows: GAGVSQSPRYKVTKRGQDVALRCDPISGHVSLYWYRQALGQGPEFLTYFNYEAQQDKSGLPNDRFSAERPEGSISTLTIQRTEQRDSAMYRCASSWAGPGELFFGEGSRLTVL.

The rearrangement links TRBV25-1 to TRBJ1-4; D call uncertain. Trimming removed 3 bases at V and 4 bases at J, with 6 bases between. The germline V gene encodes CDR1 MGHDK and CDR2 SYGVNS. The CDR3 is 13 amino acids. This chain's CDR3 is CASSDNLNEKLFF. Here the CDR3 DNA reads TGTGCCAGCAGTGATAACCTTAATGAAAAACTGTTTTTT.

The V gene is TRBV13, the J gene TRBJ2-3; TRBD2 is a possible D gene (6 bases). The V end lost 0 bases, the J end lost 8 bases, and 15 bases lay between the germline ends. Germline CDR1 PRHDT, CDR2 FYEKMQ (reference sequence). The CDR3 length is 15 residues. The CDR3 nucleotides are TGTGCCAGCAGCTTAGGAGGGGTGTGGGAGGTTACGCAGTATTTT. This translates into CASSLGGVWEVTQYF.

V is TRBV7-9 and J is TRBJ1-3, with D perhaps matching TRBD1 (6 bases). V was trimmed by 4 bases and J by 2 bases, leaving 15 bases between them. This CDR3 is 16 amino acids long. The germline V gene encodes CDR1 SEHNR and CDR2 FQNEAQ (reference sequence). The CDR3 DNA sequence: TGTGCCAGCAGCTCCCGGGAGCGGGACACTGGAAACACCATATATTTT. This sequence encodes CASSSRERDTGNTIYF. The whole variable domain, remainder taken from reference TRBV7-9 and TRBJ1-3, is DTGVSQNPRHKITKRGQNVTFRCDPISEHNRLYWYRQTLGQGPEFLTYFQNEAQLEKSRLLSDRFSAERPKGSFSTLEIQRTEQGDSAMYLCASSSRERDTGNTIYFGEGSWLTVV.

The rearrangement links TRBV29-1 to TRBJ1-2, with TRBD1 as a possible D gene (5 bases). The CDR3 spans 12 residues. Germline-derived CDR1 and CDR2 are SQVTM and ANQGSEA. The CDR3 region has the DNA TGCACCACCTTGGGGGGTGATTATGGCTACACCTTC. Amino acid sequence: CTTLGGDYGYTF.

V gene TRBV4-1 combines with J gene TRBJ2-2, with 10 bases that match TRBD1. The V gene's germline CDR1 is MGHRA and CDR2 YSYEKL. Trimming removed 4 bases from V and 6 bases from J; junction bases left unmatched: 5. The CDR3 covers 15 residues. Here the CDR3 reads CASSRGQGLSGELFF. The CDR3 DNA is TGCGCCAGCAGCCGGGGACAGGGGTTATCCGGGGAGCTGTTTTTT.

The genes are TRBV28 and TRBJ2-7, with a weak D call TRBD1 (6 bases). V shed 3 bases and J shed 2 bases, with 14 bases lying between them. This CDR3 comprises 15 residues. CDR1 MDHEN and CDR2 SYDVKM come from the germline V gene. The CDR3 protein is CASSLGVEGAYEQYF. CDR3 nucleotide sequence: TGTGCCAGCAGTTTGGGGGTTGAGGGGGCCTACGAGCAGTACTTC.

The chain is built from TRBV19 and TRBJ2-2; TRBD1 might be the D (5 bases). The CDR3 is 16 amino acids. Looked up from germline, CDR1 is LNHDA and CDR2 is SQIVND (reference sequence). V shed 2 bases and J shed 1 base, with 11 bases lying between them. In DNA form, the CDR3 reads TGTGCCAGTAGTATATTTAGGGGTAGGAACACCGGGGAGCTGTTTTTT. Its translation is CASSIFRGRNTGELFF.

V gene TRBV29-1 combines with J gene TRBJ2-7, with D tentatively TRBD1 (6 bases). In germline, CDR1 is SQVTM, CDR2 ANQGSEA. V was cut by 7 bases and J by 3 bases, with 13 bases left in between. The length of the CDR3 is 12 residues. The CDR3 coding sequence is TGCAGCGCGGTCGGACAGCACTACGAGCAGTACTTC. Translating it yields CSAVGQHYEQYF.

The V gene is TRBV5-6, the J gene TRBJ1-1, with TRBD1 as a possible D gene (6 bases). The CDR3 is 14 residues long. Germline-derived CDR1 and CDR2 are SGHDT and YYEEEE. V was pared by 0 bases and J by 5 bases, with 11 bases between. CDR3 DNA: TGTGCCAGCAGCTTGGAACAAGGGGGGACTGAAGCTTTCTTT. Translation gives CASSLEQGGTEAFF.

This chain uses TRBV25-1 with TRBJ2-7; 7 positions match TRBD1. The germline gives CDR1 MGHDK, CDR2 SYGVNS. V dropped 9 bases and J dropped 1; count of bases not matched to a gene: 12. The CDR3 sequence is 15 residues long. CDR3 region: CASLPRDRTSYEQYF. The CDR3 region has the DNA TGTGCCAGTCTCCCCCGGGACAGAACTTCCTACGAGCAGTACTTC.

The J gene is TRBJ1-1, the V gene TRBV11-2; D unclear. CDR1 is SGHAT, CDR2 FQNNGV, per germline. V lost 3 bases and J lost 4, with 9 bases in between. CDR3 length: 13 residues. CDR3 in amino acids: CASSFSKPTEAFF. The CDR3 nucleotides are TGTGCCAGCAGCTTTTCCAAACCCACTGAAGCTTTCTTT.

The chain employs TRBV6-5 and TRBJ2-1; D not certain. CDR1 is MNHEY and CDR2 is SVGAGI in the germline V gene. The V end was cut by 6 bases, the J end by 0 bases, with 12 bases between. The CDR3 is made up of 15 amino acids. Written as DNA, the CDR3 is TGTGCCAGCAGCCTTACTGTGAGCTCCTACAATGAGCAGTTCTTC. Translating it yields CASSLTVSSYNEQFF.

In DNA, the CDR3 is TGTGCCAGCAGCTTAGAGAGTCTAGTAGGAGAGACCCAGTACTTC. Translation gives CASSLESLVGETQYF. This chain joins TRBV7-2 and TRBJ2-5; D not certain. The CDR3 loop spans 15 amino acids. The germline V gene encodes CDR1 SGHTA and CDR2 FQGNSA. Deletions cut 1 base from V and 4 bases from J, with 13 bases between.

As to this clone: The identical CDR3 is also encoded by other nucleotide sequences in the sample. The chain couples TRBV29-1 to TRBJ1-1; D is possibly TRBD1 (5 bases). This CDR3 is 12 amino acids long. CDR1 is SQVTM and CDR2 is ANQGSEA in the germline V gene. Trimming left V 4 bases short and J 4 bases short, with 10 bases between. Written as DNA, the CDR3 is TGCAGCGTTGGGCTTGGGGGCACTGAAGCTTTCTTT. The encoded protein is CSVGLGGTEAFF.

The rearrangement uses TRBV5-1 and TRBJ2-2; the D call may be TRBD1 or TRBD2 (5 bases each). Germline CDR1 reads SGHRS; CDR2 reads YFSETQ. The V gene lost 1 base and the J gene lost 5 bases, with 15 bases spanning the gap. CDR3 length equals 16 residues. CDR3 coding DNA: TGCGCCAGCAGCTTGTCTGAGGGGCTGTGGACCGGGGAGCTGTTTTTT. Translated, it gives CASSLSEGLWTGELFF.

This chain links TRBV30 with TRBJ1-3; D is unresolved. The CDR3 totals 14 residues. V was cut by 3 bases and J by 3 bases, with 12 bases left in between. Germline values: CDR1 GTSNPN, CDR2 SVGIG (reference sequence). Here the CDR3 DNA reads TGTGCCTGGAGCCTAACGGGGTTTGGAAACACCATATATTTT. Residues: CAWSLTGFGNTIYF.

The V call is TRBV2, the J call TRBJ2-1, with D possibly being TRBD1 (6 bases). Trimming took off 8 bases at V and 2 bases at J, with 13 bases between the two ends. Germline CDR1 reads SNHLY; CDR2 reads FYNNEI. This CDR3 has 14 amino acids. The CDR3: CASLPGQTYNEQFF. The CDR3 DNA is TGTGCCAGCCTCCCCGGACAGACCTACAATGAGCAGTTCTTC.

The rearrangement links TRBV6-5 to TRBJ2-5; D gene ambiguous. CDR3 length: 15 amino acids. The germline V gene encodes CDR1 MNHEY and CDR2 SVGAGI. The ends were cut back, 2 bases at V and 1 base at J, with 11 bases in the middle. The CDR3 DNA sequence: TGTGCCAGCAGTTACGATGGCGGACCCCAAGAGACCCAGTACTTC. It codes for CASSYDGGPQETQYF.

The chain uses TRBV27 and TRBJ2-3; D might be TRBD2 (5 bases). Germline V gene data show CDR1 as MNHEY and CDR2 as SMNVEV (reference sequence). This CDR3 has 15 amino acids. Between the trimmed V and J ends, which lost 0 bases and 2 bases, there was a span of 9 bases. CDR3 sequence: CASSLSWTFTDTQYF. DNA of the CDR3: TGTGCCAGCAGTTTATCGTGGACTTTCACAGATACGCAGTATTTT.

The chain uses TRBV11-1 and TRBJ1-4, with D perhaps matching TRBD1 (5 bases). CDR1 and CDR2 from the germline V gene are SGHAT and FQDESV (reference sequence). The V end lost 5 bases, the J end lost 8 bases, and 18 bases lay between the germline ends. This CDR3 has 15 residues. CDR3 nucleotides: TGTGCCAGCAGCGACGGAGGGGTGGGTCCCGAAAAACTGTTTTTT. Translating gives CASSDGGVGPEKLFF.

This clone has a single count. This sequence joins TRBV19 and TRBJ1-1; D remains ambiguous. The CDR3 is made up of 15 amino acids. Trimming cost V 5 bases and J 1 base, with 14 bases left between them. Germline CDR1 reads LNHDA; CDR2 reads SQIVND (reference sequence). As DNA, the CDR3 is TGTGCCAGTAGTTCCCCCCCGGGGAGGAACACTGAAGCTTTCTTT. As protein: CASSSPPGRNTEAFF.

The rearrangement links TRBV29-1 to TRBJ2-3; weak D call: TRBD1 (6 bases). The CDR3 runs 13 residues. Trimming removed 6 bases from V and 2 bases from J, with 12 bases in between. Germline CDR1 reads SQVTM; CDR2 reads ANQGSEA. The CDR3 DNA follows: TGCAGCGTGACGACAGGTCTCACAGATACGCAGTATTTT. Its translation is CSVTTGLTDTQYF.